This passage covers 19 T cell receptor beta chains from one sample sequenced in a study of shared clonotypes between healthy human individuals. Naive CD8 isolation took CD45RO-negative cells positively selected for CCR7 and excluded terminally differentiated effector memory CD45RA+ cells. Sequencing used immunoSEQ multiplex PCR; TCRdb keeps in-frame clones, though not all of them. Counted here are hundreds of thousands of clones, roughly 95% occurring once; the ten biggest clones make up about 0.11%. The sample consisted of naive CD8+ T cells sorted from blood. These receptor sequences come from a woman in her thirties in good health.

The chain combines TRBV11-2 with TRBJ2-7; the D gene is possibly TRBD1 (6 bases). Germline values: CDR1 SGHAT, CDR2 FQNNGV. The V and J ends lost 5 bases and 2 bases respectively, with 19 bases between them. The CDR3 has 16 amino acids. CDR3 DNA: TGTGCCAGCAGCCTAATCGGACAGTCTGGAGCCTACGAGCAGTACTTC. Protein product: CASSLIGQSGAYEQYF.

The rearrangement uses TRBV5-6 and TRBJ1-4, with 8 bases identical to TRBD1. The germline gives CDR1 SGHDT, CDR2 YYEEEE. The CDR3 is 14 amino acids. The ends lost 4 bases at V and 4 bases at J; junction bases unmatched: 3. This chain's CDR3 is CASSVDRGNEKLFF. CDR3 nucleotide sequence: TGTGCCAGCAGCGTTGACAGGGGTAATGAAAAACTGTTTTTT.

This chain uses TRBV28 with TRBJ2-5; D is undetermined. The CDR3 spans 13 residues. The V gene's germline CDR1 is MDHEN and CDR2 SYDVKM. Trimming stripped 6 bases from V and 5 bases from J, with 13 bases between. As DNA, the CDR3 is TGTGCCAGCAGCGACCTACCCGGGGAGACCCAGTACTTC. Translation: CASSDLPGETQYF. The whole variable domain, filled in from reference TRBV28 and TRBJ2-5, reads DVKVTQSSRYLVKRTGEKVFLECVQDMDHENMFWYRQDPGLGLRLIYFSYDVKMKEKGDIPEGYSVSREKKERFSLILESASTNQTSMYLCASSDLPGETQYFGPGTRLLVL.

The chain is built from TRBV28 and TRBJ1-1; weak D call: TRBD1 (6 bases). V was clipped by 6 bases and J by 8 bases, with 22 bases between them. The CDR3 runs to 15 residues. Germline loops: CDR1 MDHEN, CDR2 SYDVKM. For the CDR3, the DNA is TGTGCCAGCAGCCGTCCCGGGGGCCCCTTGGGGGAAGCTTTCTTT. Translation: CASSRPGGPLGEAFF.

V is TRBV7-9 and J is TRBJ2-5; D perhaps matches TRBD2 (6 bases). The DNA end is more similar to TRBJ2-7, so the J call may be wrong. Germline loops: CDR1 SEHNR, CDR2 FQNEAQ (reference sequence). There are 12 residues in the CDR3. The CDR3 here is CASSSDYYEQYF. DNA for the CDR3: TGTGCCAGCAGCTCGGACTACTACGAGCAGTACTTC.

V usage is TRBV19 and J usage is TRBJ2-1; D call uncertain. Germline CDR1 is LNHDA and CDR2 is SQIVND (reference sequence). V was cut by 4 bases and J by 5 bases, with 15 bases left in between. The CDR3 has 15 amino acids. The DNA of the CDR3 is TGTGCCAGTAGTACGTTGGGTGTAACGCACAATGAGCAGTTCTTC. This sequence encodes CASSTLGVTHNEQFF.

This rearrangement joins TRBV13 to TRBJ2-7, with no clear D. Germline V gene lookup returns CDR1 PRHDT and CDR2 FYEKMQ (reference sequence). The V and J ends lost 1 base and 0 bases respectively, with 7 bases between them. The CDR3 sequence is 14 residues long. CDR3 residues: CASSLAGVSYEQYF. The CDR3, as DNA: TGTGCCAGCAGCTTAGCTGGAGTCTCCTACGAGCAGTACTTC.

V usage is TRBV28 and J usage is TRBJ2-7; the D gene is possibly TRBD2 (6 bases). V shed 6 bases and J shed 6 bases, with 18 bases lying between them. The CDR3 is made up of 14 amino acids. Germline V gene lookup returns CDR1 MDHEN and CDR2 SYDVKM. The CDR3 DNA reads as TGTGCCAGCAGCAGTCGTGGAGGGAACGGCGAGCAGTACTTC. Protein product: CASSSRGGNGEQYF.

The chain employs TRBV4-1 and TRBJ2-1; D call uncertain. V was clipped by 0 bases and J by 8 bases, with 11 bases between them. Looked up from germline, CDR1 is MGHRA and CDR2 is YSYEKL. CDR3 size: 14 residues. This CDR3 reads CASSQDHLSDEQFF. DNA for the CDR3: TGCGCCAGCAGCCAAGACCATCTTTCGGATGAGCAGTTCTTC.

The chain uses TRBV27 and TRBJ2-7; 9 positions match TRBD1. V lost 6 bases and J lost 4; bases outside the gene matches: 10. The CDR3 is 15 amino acids. The germline V gene encodes CDR1 MNHEY and CDR2 SMNVEV (reference sequence). CDR3 residues: CASRGTGRSGYEQYF. DNA of the CDR3: TGTGCCAGCAGGGGGACAGGGAGGTCCGGGTACGAGCAGTACTTC.

The chain uses TRBV11-1 and TRBJ2-7; a possible D gene is TRBD2 (5 bases). This CDR3 has 11 residues. The V and J ends lost 5 bases and 4 bases respectively, with 6 bases between them. CDR1 is SGHAT, CDR2 FQDESV, per germline (reference sequence). CDR3 amino acids: CASSPGYEQYF. CDR3 coding DNA: TGTGCCAGCAGCCCGGGGTACGAGCAGTACTTC.

V is TRBV6-6 and J is TRBJ1-5; no clear D gene. The CDR3 runs to 16 residues. V was shortened by 5 bases and J by 0 bases, with 14 bases between the two germline ends. Germline CDR1 MNHNY, CDR2 SVGAGI (reference sequence). CDR3 in amino acids: CASSPGSRYSNQPQHF. The DNA for the CDR3 is TGTGCCAGCAGTCCCGGGAGCCGATATAGCAATCAGCCCCAGCATTTT.

The chain combines TRBV15 with TRBJ2-3, with TRBD2 matching 9 bases. The CDR3 has 17 residues. V was clipped by 4 bases and J by 2 bases; unmatched bases: 10. Germline V gene sequence: CDR1 LNHNV, CDR2 YYDKDF (reference sequence). The CDR3 sequence: CATSTKLAGRVTDTQYF. In nucleotides, the CDR3 is TGTGCCACCAGCACCAAACTAGCGGGCCGGGTCACAGATACGCAGTATTTT.

The genes are TRBV7-9 and TRBJ1-6; D gene ambiguous. The CDR3 loop spans 13 amino acids. CDR1 and CDR2 (germline): SEHNR, FQNEAQ (reference sequence). The V and J ends lost 8 bases and 5 bases respectively, with 10 bases between them. CDR3 loop: CASGELNNSPLHF. The CDR3 nucleotides are TGTGCCAGCGGCGAGTTGAATAATTCACCCCTCCACTTT.

This clone was observed once. Other DNA sequences of this sample code for an identical CDR3. This chain links TRBV28 with TRBJ2-7, with TRBD1 identical over 7 bases. The CDR3 sequence is 14 residues long. The junction had 4 bases not matched to a gene; V was cut back by 3 bases and J by 2 bases. Germline V gene lookup returns CDR1 MDHEN and CDR2 SYDVKM. CDR3 loop: CASSLTGTTYEQYF. CDR3 DNA sequence: TGTGCCAGCAGTTTGACAGGGACGACCTACGAGCAGTACTTC.

The chain combines TRBV15 with TRBJ2-7; D remains unclear. Germline-derived CDR1 and CDR2 are LNHNV and YYDKDF (reference sequence). This CDR3 is 12 amino acids long. V was clipped by 2 bases and J by 2 bases, with 4 bases between them. The CDR3 loop reads CATSRPTYEQYF. The CDR3 bases are TGTGCCACCAGCAGACCCACCTACGAGCAGTACTTC.

The chain links TRBV15 to TRBJ1-4; D ambiguous. The V gene lost 1 base and the J gene lost 1 base, with 16 bases spanning the gap. CDR3 length: 18 residues. CDR1 LNHNV and CDR2 YYDKDF come from the germline V gene (reference sequence). The CDR3 DNA is TGTGCCACCAGCAGAGTTCCGGTGGCAGGTCTAACTAATGAAAAACTGTTTTTT. This translates into CATSRVPVAGLTNEKLFF.

This chain links TRBV30 with TRBJ1-2; D is uncertain. With 0 bases removed from V and 4 bases from J, the gap between germline ends came to 12 bases. Germline V CDR1 and CDR2: GTSNPN, SVGIG (reference sequence). The CDR3 totals 14 residues. CDR3 coding DNA: TGTGCCTGGAGTGTGCCGTCGGAGTTCTATGGCTACACCTTC. It translates to CAWSVPSEFYGYTF.

The V call is TRBV5-3, the J call TRBJ2-7, with D maybe TRBD2 (7 bases). TRBV5-3 is an open reading frame whose function is uncertain. Trimming took off 0 bases at V and 3 bases at J, with 22 bases between the two ends. This CDR3 is built from 18 residues. This CDR3 reads CARSLVLWGGPSCYEQYF. CDR3 coding DNA: TGTGCCAGAAGCTTGGTGCTTTGGGGGGGCCCGTCTTGCTACGAGCAGTACTTC.